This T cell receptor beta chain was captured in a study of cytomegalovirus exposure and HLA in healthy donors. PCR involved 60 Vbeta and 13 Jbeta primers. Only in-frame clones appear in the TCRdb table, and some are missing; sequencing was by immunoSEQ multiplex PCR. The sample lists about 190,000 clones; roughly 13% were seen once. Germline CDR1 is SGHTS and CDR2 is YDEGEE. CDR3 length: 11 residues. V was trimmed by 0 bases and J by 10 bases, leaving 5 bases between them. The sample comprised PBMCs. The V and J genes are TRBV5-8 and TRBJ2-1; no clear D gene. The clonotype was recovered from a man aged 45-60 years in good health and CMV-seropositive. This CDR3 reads CASSLALEQFF. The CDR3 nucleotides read TGTGCCAGCAGCTTGGCCCTCGAGCAGTTCTTC.